The 14 T cell receptor beta chains below come from one sample, sequenced in a study of blood T cells in healthy people across ages. For the second PCR, which ran for about 6 to 12 cycles, a sample-barcoded 5' primer and a J-beta primer mix were used. TCRdb reprocessed the 5' RACE reads with MiXCR, giving one entry per CDR3 protein. This sample carries 1.5 million or so distinct CDR3 sequences, about 42% of them seen once, and the ten largest clones take less than 5%. Source material: blood. The receptor set was obtained from a woman younger than 30 in good health.

This clonotype was detected only a few times. CDR3: CSAPKTGSSNQPQHF. The CDR3 bases are TGCAGTGCCCCTAAGACAGGGAGTAGCAATCAGCCCCAGCATTTT. The rearrangement joins TRBV20-1 to TRBJ1-5; 7 positions match TRBD1. Unmatched junction bases numbered 8, after V lost 6 bases and J lost 0 bases. Germline CDR1 is DFQATT and CDR2 is SNEGSKA (reference sequence). CDR3 size: 15 residues.

The DNA of the CDR3 is TGCAGCGTTGAAGAGGTACAGGTGACGGCGAGTGACATCTATGGCTACACCTTC. The encoded protein is CSVEEVQVTASDIYGYTF. The chain carries TRBV29-1 and TRBJ1-2, with D tentatively TRBD1 (5 bases). The ends were cut back, 0 bases at V and 4 bases at J, with 24 bases in the middle. CDR3 length: 18 amino acids. Germline assignment: CDR1 SQVTM and CDR2 ANQGSEA.

This clonotype showed up just once. V usage is TRBV9 and J usage is TRBJ2-1; D unclear. This CDR3 has 12 residues. Germline lookup yields CDR1 SGDLS and CDR2 YYNGEE. The V end was cut by 0 bases, the J end by 9 bases, with 7 bases between. CDR3 loop: CASSVELSEQFF. The CDR3, as DNA: TGTGCCAGCAGCGTAGAGTTGAGTGAGCAGTTCTTC.

The CDR3 sequence: CASSLDKEQFF. In nucleotides, the CDR3 is TGTGCCAGCAGCTTAGATAAAGAGCAGTTCTTC. This chain connects TRBV11-2 to TRBJ2-1; no clear D gene. The CDR3 is made up of 11 amino acids. Germline assignment: CDR1 SGHAT and CDR2 FQNNGV. The V end was cut by 0 bases, the J end by 10 bases, with 4 bases between. The full variable domain, in which reference TRBV11-2 and TRBJ2-1 provide the parts outside the CDR3, is EAGVAQSPRYKIIEKRQSVAFWCNPISGHATLYWYQQILGQGPKLLIQFQNNGVVDDSQLPKDRFSAERLKGVDSTLKIQPAKLEDSAVYLCASSLDKEQFFGPGTRLTVL.

This clonotype has a handful of counts. The chain is built from TRBV2 and TRBJ2-5; D remains ambiguous. This CDR3 has 14 residues. Germline V lookup: CDR1 SNHLY, CDR2 FYNNEI. V gave up 1 base and J gave up 5 bases, with 11 bases separating them. The CDR3 spells CASSEGSSRETQYF. CDR3 coding DNA: TGTGCCAGCAGTGAAGGGTCAAGCCGGGAGACCCAGTACTTC. The whole variable domain, remainder taken from reference TRBV2 and TRBJ2-5, is EPEVTQTPSHQVTQMGQEVILRCVPISNHLYFYWYRQILGQKVEFLVSFYNNEISEKSEIFDDQFSVERPDGSNFTLKIRSTKLEDSAMYFCASSEGSSRETQYFGPGTRLLVL.

V is TRBV27 and J is TRBJ2-1, with TRBD1 matching over 7 bases. This CDR3 is built from 15 residues. The V and J ends lost 5 bases and 6 bases, in that order; junction bases with no gene match: 10. Germline assignment: CDR1 MNHEY and CDR2 SMNVEV (reference sequence). The CDR3 reads CASSTDRQGSNEQFF. In DNA form, the CDR3 reads TGTGCCAGCAGTACGGACAGGCAGGGTTCCAATGAGCAGTTCTTC.

This chain joins TRBV30 and TRBJ2-3; TRBD2 matches at 9 bases. Germline CDR1 and CDR2: GTSNPN and SVGIG (reference sequence). The CDR3 sequence is 16 residues long. The V and J ends lost 2 bases and 6 bases, in that order; junction bases with no gene match: 12. CDR3 sequence reads: CAWSPLSGGPLDTQYF. The CDR3 DNA follows: TGTGCCTGGAGTCCGCTTAGCGGGGGCCCCCTGGATACGCAGTATTTT.

J is TRBJ1-6 and V is TRBV11-2; possible D gene TRBD1, 5 bases. The CDR3 has 15 residues. V was pared by 3 bases and J by 7 bases, with 13 bases between. In germline, CDR1 is SGHAT, CDR2 FQNNGV. The CDR3 here is CASSFGAIPNSPLHF. The CDR3 bases are TGTGCCAGCAGCTTCGGGGCCATTCCCAATTCACCCCTCCACTTT.

The V call is TRBV7-2, the J call TRBJ1-1; 8 bases are shared with TRBD1. V lost 2 bases, J lost 4 bases, and 3 bases stayed unmatched. Germline V lookup: CDR1 SGHTA, CDR2 FQGNSA. The CDR3 spans 14 residues. CDR3 bases: TGTGCCAGCAGCTTAACCCAGGGGGCCACTGAAGCTTTCTTT. It yields the protein CASSLTQGATEAFF.

The chain carries TRBV20-1 and TRBJ1-5, with D perhaps TRBD1 (5 bases). Between the trimmed V and J ends, which lost 0 bases and 0 bases, there was a span of 15 bases. The germline CDR1 and CDR2 sequences are DFQATT and SNEGSKA (reference sequence). This CDR3 is built from 17 residues. The CDR3 here is CSARDANGAYSNQPQHF. For the CDR3, the DNA is TGCAGTGCTAGAGACGCCAACGGGGCTTATAGCAATCAGCCCCAGCATTTT.

This chain connects TRBV27 to TRBJ1-4; the match to TRBD1 covers 12 bases. Looked up from germline, CDR1 is MNHEY and CDR2 is SMNVEV (reference sequence). V shed 5 bases and J 8 bases; nucleotides not matched to a gene: 6. The CDR3 runs to 15 residues. The CDR3 DNA reads as TGTGCCAGCAGTACCGGGGACAGGGGGCGCGAAAAACTGTTTTTT. Protein sequence: CASSTGDRGREKLFF.

Comment on this clonotype: The junction departs from germline at one end; a sequencing error may be responsible. The rearrangement links TRBV3-1 to TRBJ1-1, with D perhaps matching TRBD1 (6 bases). Germline V gene lookup returns CDR1 LGHDT and CDR2 YNNKEL (reference sequence). The CDR3 is made up of 15 amino acids. CDR3 sequence (DNA): TGTGCCAGCAGCCCGCGGATGGGGGCGAGAACTGAGGCTTTCTTT. This gives the protein CASSPRMGARTEAFF.

This clonotype was observed once. The DNA is left out, because the CDR3 cannot be placed on it with certainty; the CDR3 is given as TCRdb lists it. CDR3 sequence: CSAEGDRAYGCTF. The V gene is TRBV29-1, the J gene TRBJ1-2; TRBD1, as called in the table, went unchecked against the DNA. The CDR3 region is 13 residues in length, termini included. Germline CDR1 SQVTM, CDR2 ANQGSEA.

In this sample, this clonotype turned up a few times. This rearrangement joins TRBV7-2 to TRBJ2-7; 7 bases line up with TRBD2. The CDR3 consists of 15 residues. Germline V gene lookup returns CDR1 SGHTA and CDR2 FQGNSA. The V and J ends lost 6 bases and 0 bases, in that order; junction bases with no gene match: 8. CDR3 sequence reads: CASSLSGISSYEQYF. CDR3 bases: TGTGCCAGCAGTCTGAGCGGGATAAGCTCCTACGAGCAGTACTTC. The full variable domain, its missing parts supplied by reference TRBV7-2 and TRBJ2-7, is GAGVSQSPSNKVTEKGKDVELRCDPISGHTALYWYRQSLGQGLEFLIYFQGNSAPDKSGLPSDRFSAERTGGSVSTLTIQRTQQEDSAVYLCASSLSGISSYEQYFGPGTRLTVT.